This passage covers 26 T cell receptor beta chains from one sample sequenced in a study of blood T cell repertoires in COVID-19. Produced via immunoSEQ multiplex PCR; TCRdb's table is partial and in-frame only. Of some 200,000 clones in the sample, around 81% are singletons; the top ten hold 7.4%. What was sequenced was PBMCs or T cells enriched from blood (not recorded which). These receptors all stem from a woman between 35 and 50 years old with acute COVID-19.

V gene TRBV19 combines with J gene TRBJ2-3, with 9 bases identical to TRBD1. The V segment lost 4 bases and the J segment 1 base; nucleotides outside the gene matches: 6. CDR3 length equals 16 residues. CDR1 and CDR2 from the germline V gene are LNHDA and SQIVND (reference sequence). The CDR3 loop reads CASSNPRDRGTDTQYF. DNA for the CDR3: TGTGCCAGTAGTAACCCAAGGGACAGGGGCACAGATACGCAGTATTTT.

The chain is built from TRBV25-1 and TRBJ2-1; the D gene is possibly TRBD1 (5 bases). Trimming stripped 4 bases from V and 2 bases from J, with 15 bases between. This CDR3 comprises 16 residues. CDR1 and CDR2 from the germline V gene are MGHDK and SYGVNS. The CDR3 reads CASSGVTGTPYNEQFF. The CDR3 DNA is TGTGCCAGCAGTGGCGTTACAGGAACCCCCTACAATGAGCAGTTCTTC.

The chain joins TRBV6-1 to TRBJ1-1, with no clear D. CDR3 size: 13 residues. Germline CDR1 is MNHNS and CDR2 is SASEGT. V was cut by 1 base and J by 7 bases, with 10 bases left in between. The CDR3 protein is CASSEVGNLEAFF. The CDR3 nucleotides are TGTGCCAGCAGTGAAGTCGGGAATCTTGAAGCTTTCTTT.

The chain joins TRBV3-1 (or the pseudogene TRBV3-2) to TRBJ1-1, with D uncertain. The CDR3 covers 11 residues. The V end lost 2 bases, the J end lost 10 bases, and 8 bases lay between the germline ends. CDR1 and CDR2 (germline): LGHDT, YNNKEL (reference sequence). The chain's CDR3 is CASSQQRSAFF. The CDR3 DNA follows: TGTGCCAGCAGCCAACAGCGGTCAGCTTTCTTT.

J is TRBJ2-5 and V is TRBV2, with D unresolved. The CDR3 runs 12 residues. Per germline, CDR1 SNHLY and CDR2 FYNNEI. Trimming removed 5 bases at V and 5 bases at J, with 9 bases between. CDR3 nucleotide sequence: TGTGCCAGCAGTATATTACAGGAGACCCAGTACTTC. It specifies CASSILQETQYF.

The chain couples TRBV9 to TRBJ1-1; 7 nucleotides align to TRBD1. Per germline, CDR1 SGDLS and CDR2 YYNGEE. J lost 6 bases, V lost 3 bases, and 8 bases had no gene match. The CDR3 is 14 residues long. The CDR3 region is CASSATGTSAEAFF. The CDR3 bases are TGTGCCAGCAGCGCGACAGGGACAAGCGCTGAAGCTTTCTTT.

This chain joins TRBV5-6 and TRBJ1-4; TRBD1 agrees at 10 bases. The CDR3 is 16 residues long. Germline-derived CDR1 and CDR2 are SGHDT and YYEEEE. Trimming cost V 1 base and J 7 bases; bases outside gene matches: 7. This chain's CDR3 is CASSLRWTGGLEKLFF. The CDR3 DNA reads TGTGCCAGCAGCTTGAGATGGACAGGGGGTCTTGAAAAACTGTTTTTT.

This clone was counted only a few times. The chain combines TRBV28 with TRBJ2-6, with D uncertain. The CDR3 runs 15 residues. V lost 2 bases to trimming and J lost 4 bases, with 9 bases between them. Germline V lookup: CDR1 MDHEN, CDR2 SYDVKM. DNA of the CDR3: TGTGCCAGCAGTTTACGATGGCAAGGGGCCAACGTCCTGACTTTC. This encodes CASSLRWQGANVLTF.

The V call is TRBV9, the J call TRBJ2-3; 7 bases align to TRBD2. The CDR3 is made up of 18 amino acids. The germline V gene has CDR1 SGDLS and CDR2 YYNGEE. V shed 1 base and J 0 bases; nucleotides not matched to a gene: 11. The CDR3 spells CASSVFGGRGSSTDTQYF. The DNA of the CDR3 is TGTGCCAGCAGCGTATTTGGAGGGCGGGGGTCTAGCACAGATACGCAGTATTTT.

Here the CDR3 reads CASSSRMNGELFF. Here the CDR3 DNA reads TGTGCCAGCAGTTCGCGGATGAACGGGGAGCTGTTTTTT. The V gene is TRBV6-2 or TRBV6-3, the J gene TRBJ2-2; D is unclear. From germline, CDR1 is MNHEY and CDR2 SVGEGT. Trimming pared 4 bases from V and 7 bases from J, leaving 10 bases between. The CDR3 has 13 amino acids.

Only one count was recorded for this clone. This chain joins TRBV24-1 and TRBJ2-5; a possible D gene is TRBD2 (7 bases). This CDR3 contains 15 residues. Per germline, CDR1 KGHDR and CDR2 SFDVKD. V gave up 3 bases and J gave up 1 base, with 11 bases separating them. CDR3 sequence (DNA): TGTGCCACCAGTGATCCTCGGGGGGCCCAAGAGACCCAGTACTTC. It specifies CATSDPRGAQETQYF.

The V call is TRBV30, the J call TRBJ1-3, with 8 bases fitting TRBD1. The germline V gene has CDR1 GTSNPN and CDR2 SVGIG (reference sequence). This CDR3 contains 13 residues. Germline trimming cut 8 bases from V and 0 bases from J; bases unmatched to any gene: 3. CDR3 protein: CASGQGSGNTIYF. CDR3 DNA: TGTGCCAGCGGACAGGGCTCTGGAAACACCATATATTTT. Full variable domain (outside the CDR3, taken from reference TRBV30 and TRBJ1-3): SQTIHQWPATLVQPVGSPLSLECTVEGTSNPNLYWYRQAAGRGLQLLFYSVGIGQISSEVPQNLSASRPQDRQFILSSKKLLLSDSGFYLCASGQGSGNTIYFGEGSWLTVV.

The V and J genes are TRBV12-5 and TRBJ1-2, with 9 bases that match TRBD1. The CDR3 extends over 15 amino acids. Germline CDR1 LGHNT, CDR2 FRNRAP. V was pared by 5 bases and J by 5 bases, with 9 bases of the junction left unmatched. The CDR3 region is CASGLGQGRGYGYTF. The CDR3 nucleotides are TGTGCTAGTGGTCTCGGACAGGGGCGAGGTTATGGCTACACCTTC.

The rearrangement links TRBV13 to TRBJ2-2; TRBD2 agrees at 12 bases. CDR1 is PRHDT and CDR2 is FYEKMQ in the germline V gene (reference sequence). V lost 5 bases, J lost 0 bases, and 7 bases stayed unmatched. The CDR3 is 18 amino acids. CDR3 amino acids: CASSPRTSGAPNTGELFF. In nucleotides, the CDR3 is TGTGCCAGCAGCCCCCGGACTAGCGGGGCCCCGAACACCGGGGAGCTGTTTTTT. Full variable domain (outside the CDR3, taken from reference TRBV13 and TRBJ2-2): AAGVIQSPRHLIKEKRETATLKCYPIPRHDTVYWYQQGPGQDPQFLISFYEKMQSDKGSIPDRFSAQQFSDYHSELNMSSLELGDSALYFCASSPRTSGAPNTGELFFGEGSRLTVL.

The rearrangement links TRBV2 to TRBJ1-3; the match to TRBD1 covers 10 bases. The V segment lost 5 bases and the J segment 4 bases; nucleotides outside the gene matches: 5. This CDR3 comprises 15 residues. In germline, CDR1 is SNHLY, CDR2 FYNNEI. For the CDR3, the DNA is TGTGCCAGCAGTAACGCGGGACAGGGGGGAAACACCATATATTTT. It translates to CASSNAGQGGNTIYF.

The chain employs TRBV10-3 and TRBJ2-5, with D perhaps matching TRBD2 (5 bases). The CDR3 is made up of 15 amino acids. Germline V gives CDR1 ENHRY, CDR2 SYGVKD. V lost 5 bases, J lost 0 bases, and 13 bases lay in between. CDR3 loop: CAISQASRYQETQYF. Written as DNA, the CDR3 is TGTGCCATCAGTCAGGCTAGCCGGTACCAAGAGACCCAGTACTTC.

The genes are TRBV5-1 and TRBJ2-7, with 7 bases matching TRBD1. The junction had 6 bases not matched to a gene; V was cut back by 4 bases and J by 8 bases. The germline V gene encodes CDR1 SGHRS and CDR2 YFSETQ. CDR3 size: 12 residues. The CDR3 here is CASSPTGEKQYF. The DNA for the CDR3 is TGCGCCAGCAGCCCTACAGGGGAGAAGCAGTACTTC.

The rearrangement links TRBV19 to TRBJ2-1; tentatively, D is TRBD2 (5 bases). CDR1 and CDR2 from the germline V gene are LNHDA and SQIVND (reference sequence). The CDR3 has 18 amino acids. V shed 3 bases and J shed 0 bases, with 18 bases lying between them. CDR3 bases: TGTGCCAGTAGTATCGATGGGCCAGAGAGGGCCTCCTACAATGAGCAGTTCTTC. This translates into CASSIDGPERASYNEQFF.

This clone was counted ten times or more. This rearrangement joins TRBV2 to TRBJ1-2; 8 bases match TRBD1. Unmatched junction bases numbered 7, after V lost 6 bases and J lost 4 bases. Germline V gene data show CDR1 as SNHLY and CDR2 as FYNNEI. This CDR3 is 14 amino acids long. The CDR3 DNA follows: TGTGCCAGCAGATTGACAGGGGCTGTCTATGGCTACACCTTC. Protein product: CASRLTGAVYGYTF.

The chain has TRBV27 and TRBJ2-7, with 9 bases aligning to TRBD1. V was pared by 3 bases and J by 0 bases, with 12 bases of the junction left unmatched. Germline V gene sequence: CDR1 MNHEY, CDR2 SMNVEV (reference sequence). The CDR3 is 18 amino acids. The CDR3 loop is CASSFRLSRDRVSYEQYF. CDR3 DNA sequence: TGTGCCAGCAGTTTTCGCCTCTCCCGGGACAGGGTCTCCTACGAGCAGTACTTC.

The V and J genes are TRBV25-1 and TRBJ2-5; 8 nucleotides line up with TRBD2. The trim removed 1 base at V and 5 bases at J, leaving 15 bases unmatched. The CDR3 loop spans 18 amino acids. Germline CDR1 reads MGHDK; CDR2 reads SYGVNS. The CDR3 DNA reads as TGTGCCAGCAGTGAATTGGGTCGAAGCGGGAGAGTGGTGGAGACCCAGTACTTC. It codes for CASSELGRSGRVVETQYF.

This CDR3 reads CASTPGETQYF. CDR3 DNA: TGTGCCAGCACCCCAGGGGAGACCCAGTACTTC. This chain uses TRBV28 with TRBJ2-5; perhaps TRBD1 as D (5 bases). V lost 7 bases to trimming and J lost 5 bases, with 8 bases between them. Germline V CDR1 and CDR2: MDHEN, SYDVKM. This CDR3 comprises 11 residues. Complete variable domain (other parts from reference TRBV28 and TRBJ2-5): DVKVTQSSRYLVKRTGEKVFLECVQDMDHENMFWYRQDPGLGLRLIYFSYDVKMKEKGDIPEGYSVSREKKERFSLILESASTNQTSMYLCASTPGETQYFGPGTRLLVL.

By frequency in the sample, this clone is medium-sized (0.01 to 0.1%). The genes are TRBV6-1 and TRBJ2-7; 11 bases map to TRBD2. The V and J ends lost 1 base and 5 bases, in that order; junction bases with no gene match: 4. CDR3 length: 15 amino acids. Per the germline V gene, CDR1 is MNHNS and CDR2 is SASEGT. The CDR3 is CASSEVTSGSHEQYF. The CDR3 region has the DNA TGTGCCAGCAGTGAAGTCACTAGCGGGAGCCACGAGCAGTACTTC.

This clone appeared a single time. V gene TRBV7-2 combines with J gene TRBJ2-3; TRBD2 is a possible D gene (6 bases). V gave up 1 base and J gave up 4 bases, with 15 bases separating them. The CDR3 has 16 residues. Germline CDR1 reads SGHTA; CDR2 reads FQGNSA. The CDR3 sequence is CASSLVSGSTADTQYF. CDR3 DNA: TGTGCCAGCAGCTTAGTGTCCGGGAGTACCGCAGATACGCAGTATTTT.

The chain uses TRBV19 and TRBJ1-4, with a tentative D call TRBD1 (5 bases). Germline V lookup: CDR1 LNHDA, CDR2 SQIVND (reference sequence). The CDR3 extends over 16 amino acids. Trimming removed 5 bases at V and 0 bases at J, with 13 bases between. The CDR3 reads CASSSTGGATNEKLFF. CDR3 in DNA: TGTGCCAGTAGTTCCACGGGAGGGGCAACTAATGAAAAACTGTTTTTT.

CDR3 region: CASIKGGGSIREQYF. The CDR3 nucleotides read TGTGCCAGCATCAAAGGGGGGGGTTCGATAAGGGAGCAGTACTTC. The chain employs TRBV6-5 and TRBJ2-7; D may be TRBD2 (7 bases). Germline V gives CDR1 MNHEY, CDR2 SVGAGI. The CDR3 loop spans 15 amino acids. V lost 7 bases and J lost 7, with 23 bases in between.